This T cell receptor beta chain was profiled in a study of blood T cells in healthy people across ages. Study findings and constraints: With naive T cell percentage, TCR beta diversity showed a strong correlation.

The length of the CDR3 is 16 residues. With 3 bases clipped from V and 5 bases from J, the junction kept 8 bases outside the gene matches. Germline-derived CDR1 and CDR2 are WSHSY and SAAADI. Caucasian, healthy and from Russia, the donors were aged between roughly 6 and 100. Collection of 8.5 to 10 milliliters of peripheral blood was performed for each donor. Primed by a sample-barcoded 5' primer and a J-beta primer mix, a second PCR proceeded for 7 to 11 cycles. A single record per CDR3 protein comes from TCRdb applying MiXCR to the 5' RACE reads. Here the sample spans about 730,000 distinct CDR3 sequences, 43% being singletons. About this clonotype: What it binds is unknown.

The sample consisted of blood. The rearrangement joins TRBV10-2 to TRBJ2-3; 10 bases map to TRBD2. This sequence was found in a woman between 55 and 75 years old in good health. CDR3 coding DNA: TGCGCCAGCAGTGAAAATGAGGGACTAGCGCAAGATACGCAGTATTTT. Its translation: CASSENEGLAQDTQYF.